A single sample is the source of the 10 T cell receptor beta chains below, sequenced in a study of PD-1 blockade in classical Hodgkin lymphoma (dated by TCRdb to 2018 to 2021). What this sample's time point label stands for: cycle 2 day 1 (C2D1) of nivolumab. Relapse after autologous stem cell transplantation had occurred in all trial patients, and cohorts A, B and C were distinguished by prior brentuximab vedotin exposure. The library relied on the immunoSEQ multiplex PCR assay. Entries here come from immuneACCESS through TCRdb and include only in-frame sequences with V and J called. Some clones fail to appear in such tables; in the studies checked, an unresolved V gene covers under half of the shortfall, and the cause of the remainder is unknown. The table for this sample lists approximately 90,000 clones; about 93% of them were counted only once. Roughly 2.6% of the sample lies in the top ten.

The specimen was peripheral blood mononuclear cells (PBMCs), collected before the second cycle of nivolumab. Receptor source: a human donor with classical Hodgkin lymphoma.

In its sample, this clone was seen once. The chain uses TRBV30 and TRBJ2-7; 13 positions match TRBD2. This CDR3 is built from 18 residues. Losses at the gene ends were 1 base for V and 5 bases for J; bases not matched to a gene: 14. Germline CDR1 reads GTSNPN; CDR2 reads SVGIG (reference sequence). The CDR3 sequence is CAWSGDGGTSGIFNEQYF. CDR3 coding DNA: TGTGCCTGGAGTGGGGACGGGGGGACTAGCGGGATTTTCAACGAGCAGTACTTC.

The V and J genes are TRBV7-7 and TRBJ2-5; TRBD2 matches 7 bases. V shed 1 base, J shed 4 bases, and the junction held 6 bases outside the gene matches. The CDR3 consists of 15 residues. Germline V gene data show CDR1 as SSHAT and CDR2 as FNYEAQ (reference sequence). The CDR3 spells CASSLGASGGETQYF. The CDR3 DNA follows: TGTGCCAGCAGCTTAGGCGCTAGCGGAGGAGAGACCCAGTACTTC.

The V and J genes are TRBV15 and TRBJ1-4; D might be TRBD1 (6 bases). Between the trimmed V and J ends, which lost 2 bases and 8 bases, there was a span of 15 bases. The CDR3 loop spans 15 amino acids. Germline lookup yields CDR1 LNHNV and CDR2 YYDKDF (reference sequence). The CDR3 here is CATSRSDRTKEKLFF. CDR3 nucleotide sequence: TGTGCCACCAGCAGATCGGACAGAACCAAAGAAAAACTGTTTTTT.

The J gene is TRBJ2-3, the V gene TRBV6-4; TRBD2 matches at 11 bases. The CDR3 has 15 residues. Unmatched junction bases numbered 5, after V lost 5 bases and J lost 4 bases. Per germline, CDR1 MRHNA and CDR2 SNTAGT. The CDR3 sequence: CASSLRGLAADTQYF. The CDR3 nucleotides read TGTGCCAGCAGTTTACGGGGACTAGCGGCAGATACGCAGTATTTT.

The chain links TRBV5-1 to TRBJ2-3; the D gene could be TRBD1 or TRBD2 (5 bases each). The germline V and J ends were trimmed by 5 bases and 7 bases, with 20 bases remaining between them. Germline V CDR1 and CDR2: SGHRS, YFSETQ. The CDR3 sequence is 15 residues long. The CDR3 sequence is CASRHGTDLWNTQYF. The CDR3 DNA reads as TGCGCCAGCAGGCATGGGACGGATCTATGGAATACGCAGTATTTT.

The rearrangement links TRBV7-6 to TRBJ2-7; TRBD2 agrees at 7 bases. CDR1 SGHVS and CDR2 FNYEAQ come from the germline V gene. V lost 0 bases to trimming and J lost 3 bases; unmatched junction nucleotides: 8. CDR3 length: 16 residues. Here the CDR3 DNA reads TGTGCCAGCAGCTTAGCTGGAGCGGGACTTAACTACGAGCAGTACTTC. Translating gives CASSLAGAGLNYEQYF.

The chain uses TRBV19 and TRBJ2-3, with D uncertain. CDR3 length: 15 amino acids. Germline V gives CDR1 LNHDA, CDR2 SQIVND (reference sequence). Trimming pared 3 bases from V and 0 bases from J, leaving 10 bases between. Here the CDR3 DNA reads TGTGCCAGTAGTATTGTTCCCAGAAGCACAGATACGCAGTATTTT. This gives the protein CASSIVPRSTDTQYF.

The CDR3, as DNA: TGCGCCAGCAGTCAATTAAAAGTCCTCAGCTCTGGAAACACCATATATTTT. This encodes CASSQLKVLSSGNTIYF. This chain joins TRBV23-1 and TRBJ1-3; D remains unclear. TRBV23-1 counts as an open reading frame of uncertain function. V dropped 1 base and J dropped 0 bases, with 13 bases sitting between them. The CDR3 runs 17 residues.

The J gene is TRBJ2-7, the V gene TRBV5-4; TRBD2 agrees at 15 bases. Germline loops: CDR1 SGHNT, CDR2 YYREEE (reference sequence). The V and J ends lost 4 bases and 4 bases, in that order; junction bases with no gene match: 3. The CDR3 has 15 amino acids. CDR3 coding DNA: TGTGCCAGCAGCATCGGACTAGCGGGAGGGTACGAGCAGTACTTC. Protein sequence: CASSIGLAGGYEQYF.

The genes are TRBV10-3 and TRBJ2-3, with a tentative D call TRBD2 (6 bases). Germline CDR1 ENHRY, CDR2 SYGVKD. The CDR3 runs 14 residues. The V end was cut by 5 bases, the J end by 0 bases, with 9 bases between. CDR3: CAISLAESTDTQYF. The CDR3 bases are TGTGCCATCAGTTTAGCGGAAAGCACAGATACGCAGTATTTT.